Listed here are 26 T cell receptor beta chains from one sample, sequenced in a study of cytomegalovirus exposure and HLA in healthy donors. Researchers ran the PCR with 60 Vbeta and 13 Jbeta primers. Libraries were prepared by immunoSEQ multiplex PCR; TCRdb keeps only in-frame clonotypes and omits some of them. This sample yields about 150,000 clones, of which approximately 80% are seen a single time; more than 3.5% belongs to the top ten. Material: PBMCs. These receptors all come from a woman aged 40 to 50 in good health and CMV-seropositive.

The chain uses TRBV23-1 and TRBJ1-1, with D maybe TRBD1 (6 bases). TRBV23-1 is designated an ORF whose function remains uncertain. V was pared by 3 bases and J by 2 bases, with 19 bases between. This CDR3 comprises 17 residues. The CDR3 region has the DNA TGCGCCAGCAGTCAGGGCAGGGGCTACCACATTAACACTGAAGCTTTCTTT. Amino acid sequence: CASSQGRGYHINTEAFF.

The chain carries TRBV7-2 and TRBJ1-1, with D tentatively TRBD1 (5 bases). This CDR3 contains 16 residues. Germline CDR1 is SGHTA and CDR2 is FQGNSA. V lost 8 bases and J 11 bases, leaving 30 bases between the germline ends. CDR3 in amino acids: CASSLIGSGGRPVAFF. For the CDR3, the DNA is TGTGCCAGCTCCTTAATCGGGTCGGGGGGAAGGCCCGTGGCTTTCTTT.

The chain has TRBV5-1 and TRBJ1-4; D is ambiguous. V lost 5 bases, J lost 3 bases, and 17 bases lay in between. Germline values: CDR1 SGHRS, CDR2 YFSETQ. The CDR3 extends over 16 amino acids. The CDR3 region has the DNA TGCGCCAGCAGGAGTAAAATAACGCCGGCTAATGAAAAACTGTTTTTT. Translating it yields CASRSKITPANEKLFF.

V usage is TRBV7-3 and J usage is TRBJ2-3; TRBD2 aligns across 14 bases. The V gene end was trimmed by 3 bases and the J gene end by 7 bases; junction bases not matched to a gene: 6. The CDR3 loop spans 16 amino acids. Germline V gene sequence: CDR1 SGHTA, CDR2 FQGTGA. As DNA, the CDR3 is TGTGCCAGCAGCTTGTCGACTAGCGGGGGGGCGTATACGCAGTATTTT. It codes for CASSLSTSGGAYTQYF.

The chain recombines TRBV11-2 with TRBJ2-3; 7 bases are shared with TRBD1. CDR3 size: 16 residues. The germline CDR1 and CDR2 sequences are SGHAT and FQNNGV. J gave up 4 bases and V 2 bases, and 9 bases lay outside the gene matches. The CDR3 reads CASSLSAGGMADTQYF. CDR3 DNA sequence: TGTGCCAGCAGCTTATCTGCAGGGGGTATGGCAGATACGCAGTATTTT.

This clone was counted a few times. The gene calls are TRBV19 and TRBJ2-3; tentatively, D is TRBD2 (5 bases). CDR1 LNHDA and CDR2 SQIVND come from the germline V gene (reference sequence). CDR3 length: 16 amino acids. V was clipped by 5 bases and J by 2 bases, with 17 bases between them. The CDR3 DNA follows: TGTGCCAGTAGTGGACTTTCTCTTAACCCCACAGATACGCAGTATTTT. It yields the protein CASSGLSLNPTDTQYF.

This chain joins TRBV11-2 and TRBJ2-3, with D uncertain. Trimming stripped 1 base from V and 0 bases from J, with 8 bases between. Germline CDR1 SGHAT, CDR2 FQNNGV. This CDR3 has 15 amino acids. CDR3 in DNA: TGTGCCAGCAGCTTAGGTCCCAAAAGCACAGATACGCAGTATTTT. It codes for CASSLGPKSTDTQYF.

The rearrangement links TRBV6-5 to TRBJ2-7; perhaps TRBD1 as D (6 bases). V lost 10 bases and J lost 6, with 22 bases in between. Germline CDR1 reads MNHEY; CDR2 reads SVGAGI. The CDR3 contains 14 residues. CDR3 coding DNA: TGTGCCACCAACAACGCAGGGGCCTCAAGCGAGCAGTACTTC. Protein: CATNNAGASSEQYF.

This rearrangement joins TRBV5-1 to TRBJ2-7, with 10 nucleotides matching TRBD2. V lost 3 bases, J lost 0 bases, and 12 bases stayed unmatched. Looked up from germline, CDR1 is SGHRS and CDR2 is YFSETQ. The CDR3 extends over 18 amino acids. For the CDR3, the DNA is TGCGCCAGCAGCTCTCATAGCGGGAGGCTCCTAAGCTCCTACGAGCAGTACTTC. Protein sequence: CASSSHSGRLLSSYEQYF.

The V and J genes are TRBV9 and TRBJ2-2, with 11 bases aligning to TRBD1. V was pared by 4 bases and J by 5 bases, with 10 bases of the junction left unmatched. The CDR3 length is 17 residues. Germline V lookup: CDR1 SGDLS, CDR2 YYNGEE. Written as DNA, the CDR3 is TGTGCCAGCAGCACGGGACAGGGGGTCCTTAGGACCGGGGAGCTGTTTTTT. This gives the protein CASSTGQGVLRTGELFF.

J is TRBJ2-1 and V is TRBV19; D is perhaps TRBD2 (6 bases). The CDR3 runs 14 residues. Germline V gives CDR1 LNHDA, CDR2 SQIVND (reference sequence). Trimming pared 1 base from V and 4 bases from J, leaving 8 bases between. DNA for the CDR3: TGTGCCAGTAGTATAGTCGGGGGATACAATGAGCAGTTCTTC. Amino acid sequence: CASSIVGGYNEQFF.

This clone came up once. The V gene is TRBV19, the J gene TRBJ2-2, with 11 bases that match TRBD2. This CDR3 has 17 residues. After removal of 3 bases from V and 4 bases from J, the junction contained 7 bases not matched to a gene. CDR1 and CDR2 (germline): LNHDA, SQIVND (reference sequence). CDR3 in amino acids: CASSISRLAGITGELFF. The DNA for the CDR3 is TGTGCCAGTAGTATTTCCCGACTAGCGGGGATCACCGGGGAGCTGTTTTTT.

The chain recombines TRBV5-1 with TRBJ2-1; 10 nucleotides match TRBD2. The trim removed 1 base at V and 7 bases at J, leaving 11 bases unmatched. The CDR3 covers 17 residues. CDR1 is SGHRS, CDR2 YFSETQ, per germline. Here the CDR3 reads CASSLPNLAGAKNEQFF. In DNA form, the CDR3 reads TGCGCCAGCAGCTTGCCAAACCTAGCGGGGGCCAAAAATGAGCAGTTCTTC.

The chain uses TRBV30 and TRBJ2-7; TRBD2 might be the D (5 bases). Germline loops: CDR1 GTSNPN, CDR2 SVGIG (reference sequence). Trimming stripped 7 bases from V and 3 bases from J, with 22 bases between. The CDR3 length is 15 residues. The CDR3 DNA reads TGTGCCTTGGAGAAGGAGAATAGCGAACACTACGAGCAGTACTTC. This encodes CALEKENSEHYEQYF. Drawing the rest from reference TRBV30 and TRBJ2-7, the complete variable domain is SQTIHQWPATLVQPVGSPLSLECTVEGTSNPNLYWYRQAAGRGLQLLFYSVGIGQISSEVPQNLSASRPQDRQFILSSKKLLLSDSGFYLCALEKENSEHYEQYFGPGTRLTVT.

This chain links TRBV4-2 with TRBJ1-5; D is possibly TRBD1 (5 bases). CDR1 and CDR2 from the germline V gene are LGHNA and YNFKEQ. The length of the CDR3 is 17 residues. V gave up 6 bases and J gave up 4 bases, with 22 bases separating them. This chain's CDR3 is CASRGGRRGDRNQPQHF. The CDR3 bases are TGTGCCAGCAGAGGTGGCCGGCGGGGCGACAGAAATCAGCCCCAGCATTTT.

The rearrangement links TRBV13 to TRBJ2-2, with D perhaps TRBD2 (5 bases). The CDR3 totals 15 residues. Germline V gene lookup returns CDR1 PRHDT and CDR2 FYEKMQ (reference sequence). Trimming removed 3 bases from V and 4 bases from J, with 12 bases in between. CDR3 sequence: CASSFVPSGTGELFF. In DNA, the CDR3 is TGTGCCAGCAGCTTTGTCCCCAGCGGCACCGGGGAGCTGTTTTTT. Full variable domain (rest looked up from reference TRBV13 and TRBJ2-2): AAGVIQSPRHLIKEKRETATLKCYPIPRHDTVYWYQQGPGQDPQFLISFYEKMQSDKGSIPDRFSAQQFSDYHSELNMSSLELGDSALYFCASSFVPSGTGELFFGEGSRLTVL.

The rearrangement joins TRBV16 to TRBJ2-7; 10 bases align to TRBD1. Per germline, CDR1 KGHSY and CDR2 FQNENV. With V trimmed by 2 bases and J by 0 bases, 10 bases remained unmatched. The CDR3 spans 18 residues. CDR3 amino acids: CASSQNPRGQGSSYEQYF. CDR3 sequence (DNA): TGTGCCAGCAGCCAAAACCCGAGGGGACAGGGGAGCTCCTACGAGCAGTACTTC.

This sequence joins TRBV4-3 and TRBJ2-3; D is undetermined. Germline CDR1 LGHNA, CDR2 YSLEER. Trimming removed 1 base from V and 4 bases from J, with 12 bases in between. There are 15 residues in the CDR3. Here the CDR3 reads CASSQGMRFSDTQYF. In DNA, the CDR3 is TGCGCCAGCAGCCAAGGGATGAGGTTCTCAGATACGCAGTATTTT.

The chain combines TRBV28 with TRBJ1-3; TRBD1 agrees at 8 bases. The CDR3 covers 18 residues. Germline loops: CDR1 MDHEN, CDR2 SYDVKM. V shed 3 bases and J 0 bases; nucleotides not matched to a gene: 10. The CDR3: CASSFLIGTGRSGNTIYF. The CDR3, as DNA: TGTGCCAGCAGTTTTTTGATTGGGACAGGACGCTCTGGAAACACCATATATTTT.

This chain links TRBV6-5 with TRBJ2-5, with 8 bases lining up with TRBD2. The CDR3 is 15 amino acids. Trimming took 2 bases from V and 3 from J; bases not matched to a gene: 5. Per the germline V gene, CDR1 is MNHEY and CDR2 is SVGAGI. DNA of the CDR3: TGTGCCAGCAGTTACGTTCTAGCGGGCAAAGAGACCCAGTACTTC. This codes for CASSYVLAGKETQYF.

The sample holds one count of this clone. The J gene is TRBJ1-2, the V gene TRBV18; 8 bases match TRBD1. The CDR3 is 15 residues long. Germline assignment: CDR1 KGHSH and CDR2 LQKENI. Germline trimming cut 3 bases from V and 6 bases from J; bases unmatched to any gene: 9. The CDR3 spells CASSPPGGGEDGYTF. The DNA for the CDR3 is TGTGCCAGCTCACCTCCAGGGGGCGGGGAGGATGGCTACACCTTC.

V usage is TRBV28 and J usage is TRBJ2-7; a possible D gene is TRBD1 (7 bases). Trimming took off 5 bases at V and 4 bases at J, with 15 bases between the two ends. CDR1 is MDHEN, CDR2 SYDVKM, per germline. This CDR3 is built from 14 residues. In nucleotides, the CDR3 is TGTGCCAGCAGTGCCCCAGGGGGGCTATACGAGCAGTACTTC. Protein product: CASSAPGGLYEQYF. Using reference TRBV28 and TRBJ2-7 for the parts outside the CDR3, the full variable domain is DVKVTQSSRYLVKRTGEKVFLECVQDMDHENMFWYRQDPGLGLRLIYFSYDVKMKEKGDIPEGYSVSREKKERFSLILESASTNQTSMYLCASSAPGGLYEQYFGPGTRLTVT.

The chain couples TRBV27 to TRBJ2-1; no definite D call. The germline V gene encodes CDR1 MNHEY and CDR2 SMNVEV (reference sequence). The CDR3 is 13 amino acids. V lost 2 bases, J lost 7 bases, and 9 bases lay in between. The CDR3 reads CASSLRRVNEQFF. CDR3 DNA: TGTGCCAGCAGTTTACGCCGAGTGAATGAGCAGTTCTTC.

The chain recombines TRBV4-3 with TRBJ2-1, with 9 bases fitting TRBD2. The V gene's germline CDR1 is LGHNA and CDR2 YSLEER. The length of the CDR3 is 16 residues. J was trimmed by 5 bases and V by 4 bases; bases with no gene match: 9. The CDR3 loop reads CASSPSGGPSNNEQFF. CDR3 sequence (DNA): TGCGCCAGCAGCCCCAGCGGGGGGCCTTCTAACAATGAGCAGTTCTTC.

The chain carries TRBV5-1 and TRBJ2-1, with D perhaps matching TRBD2 (6 bases). Trimming took 0 bases from V and 7 from J, leaving 14 bases between them. Germline lookup yields CDR1 SGHRS and CDR2 YFSETQ. This CDR3 contains 15 residues. The CDR3 region has the DNA TGCGCCAGCAGCTTGGACTGGGGGAGGCGGAATGAGCAGTTCTTC. It yields the protein CASSLDWGRRNEQFF.

This chain joins TRBV6-1 and TRBJ2-7, with 8 bases aligning to TRBD2. The CDR3 length is 18 residues. V trimming: 0 bases; J trimming: 2 bases; junction bases outside the gene matches: 12. CDR1 is MNHNS and CDR2 is SASEGT in the germline V gene. CDR3 DNA: TGTGCCAGCAGTGAAGCCATAGTCCGCCAGCGGGGGACCTACGAGCAGTACTTC. Translation: CASSEAIVRQRGTYEQYF.